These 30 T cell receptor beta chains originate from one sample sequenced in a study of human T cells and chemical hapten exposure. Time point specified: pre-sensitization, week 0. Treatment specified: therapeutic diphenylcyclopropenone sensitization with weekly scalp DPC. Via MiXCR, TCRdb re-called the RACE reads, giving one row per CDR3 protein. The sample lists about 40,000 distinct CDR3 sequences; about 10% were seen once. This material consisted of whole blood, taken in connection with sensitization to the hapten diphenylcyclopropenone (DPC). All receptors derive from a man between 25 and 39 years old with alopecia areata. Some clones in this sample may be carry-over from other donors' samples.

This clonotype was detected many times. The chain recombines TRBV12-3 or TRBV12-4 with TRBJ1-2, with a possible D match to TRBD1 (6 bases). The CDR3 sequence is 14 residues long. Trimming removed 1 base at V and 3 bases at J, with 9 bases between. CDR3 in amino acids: CASSLGGHYYGYTF. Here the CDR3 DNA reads TGTGCCAGCAGTTTAGGGGGACACTACTATGGCTACACCTTC.

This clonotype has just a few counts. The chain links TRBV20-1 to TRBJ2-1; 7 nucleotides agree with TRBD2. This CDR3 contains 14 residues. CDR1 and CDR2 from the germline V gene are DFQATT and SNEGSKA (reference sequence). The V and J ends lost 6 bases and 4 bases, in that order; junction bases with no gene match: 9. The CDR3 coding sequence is TGCAGTGCCCAAGGGAGGGGATCTTACAATGAGCAGTTCTTC. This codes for CSAQGRGSYNEQFF.

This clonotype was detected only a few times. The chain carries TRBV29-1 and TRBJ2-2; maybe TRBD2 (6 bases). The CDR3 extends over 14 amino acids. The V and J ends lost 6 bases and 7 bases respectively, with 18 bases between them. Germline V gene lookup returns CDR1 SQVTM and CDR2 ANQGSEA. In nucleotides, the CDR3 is TGCAGCGTGACAAGGAGGGGAGATGGCGGGGAGCTGTTTTTT. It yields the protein CSVTRRGDGGELFF.

Here the CDR3 reads CASSLPSTEAFF. The CDR3 coding sequence is TGTGCCAGCAGTTTACCCAGCACTGAAGCTTTCTTT. The V gene is TRBV27, the J gene TRBJ1-1; no definite D call. V was cut by 2 bases and J by 4 bases, with 5 bases left in between. This CDR3 contains 12 residues. Germline CDR1 reads MNHEY; CDR2 reads SMNVEV (reference sequence).

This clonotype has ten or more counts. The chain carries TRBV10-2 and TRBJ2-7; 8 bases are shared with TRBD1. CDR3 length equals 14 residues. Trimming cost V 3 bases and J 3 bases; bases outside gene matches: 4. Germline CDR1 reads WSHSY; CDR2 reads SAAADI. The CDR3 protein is CASSDWDRIYEQYF. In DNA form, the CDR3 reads TGCGCCAGCAGTGATTGGGACAGGATCTACGAGCAGTACTTC.

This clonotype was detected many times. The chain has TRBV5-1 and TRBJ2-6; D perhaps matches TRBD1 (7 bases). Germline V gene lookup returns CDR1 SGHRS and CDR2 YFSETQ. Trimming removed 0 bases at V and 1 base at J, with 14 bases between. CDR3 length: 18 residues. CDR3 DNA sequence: TGCGCCAGCAGCTTGGAACCAGGGGGGAGATCTGGGGCCAACGTCCTGACTTTC. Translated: CASSLEPGGRSGANVLTF.

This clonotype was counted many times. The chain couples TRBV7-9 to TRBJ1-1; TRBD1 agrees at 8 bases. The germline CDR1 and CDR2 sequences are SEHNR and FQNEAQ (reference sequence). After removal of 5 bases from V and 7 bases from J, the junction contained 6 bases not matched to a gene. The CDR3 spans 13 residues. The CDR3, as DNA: TGTGCCAGCAGCGGCGGACAGGGCAATGAAGCTTTCTTT. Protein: CASSGGQGNEAFF. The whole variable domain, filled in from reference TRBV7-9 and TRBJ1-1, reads DTGVSQNPRHKITKRGQNVTFRCDPISEHNRLYWYRQTLGQGPEFLTYFQNEAQLEKSRLLSDRFSAERPKGSFSTLEIQRTEQGDSAMYLCASSGGQGNEAFFGQGTRLTVV.

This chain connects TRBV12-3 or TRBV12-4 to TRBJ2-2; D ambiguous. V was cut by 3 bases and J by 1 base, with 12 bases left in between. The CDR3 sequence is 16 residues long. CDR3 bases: TGTGCCAGCAGTTTTTCCCTTTCTCAGAACACCGGGGAGCTGTTTTTT. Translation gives CASSFSLSQNTGELFF.

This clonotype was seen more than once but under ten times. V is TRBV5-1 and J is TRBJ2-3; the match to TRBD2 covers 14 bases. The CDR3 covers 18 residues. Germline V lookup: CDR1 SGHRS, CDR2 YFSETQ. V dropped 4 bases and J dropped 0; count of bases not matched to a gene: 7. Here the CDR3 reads CASSDRLAGGPSTDTQYF. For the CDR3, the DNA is TGCGCCAGCAGCGATCGACTAGCGGGAGGGCCGAGCACAGATACGCAGTATTTT.

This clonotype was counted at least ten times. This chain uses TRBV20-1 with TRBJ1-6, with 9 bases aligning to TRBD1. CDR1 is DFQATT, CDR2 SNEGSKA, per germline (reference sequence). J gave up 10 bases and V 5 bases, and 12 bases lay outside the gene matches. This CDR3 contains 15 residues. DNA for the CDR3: TGCAGTGCTCGACCCAACAGGGGGCCCATGTCACCCCTCCACTTT. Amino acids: CSARPNRGPMSPLHF.

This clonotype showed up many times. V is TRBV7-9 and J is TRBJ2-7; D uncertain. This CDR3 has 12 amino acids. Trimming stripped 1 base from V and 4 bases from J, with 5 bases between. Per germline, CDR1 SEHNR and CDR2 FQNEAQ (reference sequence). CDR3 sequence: CASSLESYEQYF. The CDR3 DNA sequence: TGTGCCAGCAGCTTAGAAAGTTACGAGCAGTACTTC.

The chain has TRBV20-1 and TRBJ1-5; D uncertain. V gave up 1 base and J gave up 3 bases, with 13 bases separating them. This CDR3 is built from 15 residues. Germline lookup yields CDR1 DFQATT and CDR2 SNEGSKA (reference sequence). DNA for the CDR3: TGCAGTGCTAGAGGGACTCAGAGCTACAATCAGCCCCAGCATTTT. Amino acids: CSARGTQSYNQPQHF.

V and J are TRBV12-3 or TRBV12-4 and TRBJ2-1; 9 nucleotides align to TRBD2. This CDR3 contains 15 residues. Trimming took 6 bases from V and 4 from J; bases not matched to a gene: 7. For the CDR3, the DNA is TGTGCCAGCAGCGTTACTAGCGGGTCTTACAATGAGCAGTTCTTC. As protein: CASSVTSGSYNEQFF.

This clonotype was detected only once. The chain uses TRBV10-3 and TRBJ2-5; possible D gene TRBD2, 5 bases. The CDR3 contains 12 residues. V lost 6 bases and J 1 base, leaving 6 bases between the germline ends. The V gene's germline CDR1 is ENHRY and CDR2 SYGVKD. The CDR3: CAIREVQETQYF. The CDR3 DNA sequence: TGTGCCATCAGGGAGGTCCAAGAGACCCAGTACTTC.

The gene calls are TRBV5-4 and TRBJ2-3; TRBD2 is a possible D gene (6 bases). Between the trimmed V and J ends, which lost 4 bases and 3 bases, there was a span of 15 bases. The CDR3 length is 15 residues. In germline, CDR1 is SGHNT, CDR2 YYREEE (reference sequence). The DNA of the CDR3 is TGTGCCAGCAGCCTGGGGGGATGGAGGACAGATACGCAGTATTTT. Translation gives CASSLGGWRTDTQYF.

The DNA for the CDR3 is TGCAGCACACAGGGAGGGAACACTGAAGCTTTCTTT. Translating gives CSTQGGNTEAFF. This chain joins TRBV29-1 and TRBJ1-1, with D perhaps TRBD1 (6 bases). V gave up 8 bases and J gave up 1 base, with 11 bases separating them. The CDR3 consists of 12 residues. CDR1 and CDR2 (germline): SQVTM, ANQGSEA.

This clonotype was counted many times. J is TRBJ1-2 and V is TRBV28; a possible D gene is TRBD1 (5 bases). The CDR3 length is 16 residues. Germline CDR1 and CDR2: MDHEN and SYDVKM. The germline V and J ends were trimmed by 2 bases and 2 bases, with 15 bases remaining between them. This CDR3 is CASSLMGRDKNYGYTF. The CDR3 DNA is TGTGCCAGCAGTTTAATGGGCAGGGATAAGAACTATGGCTACACCTTC.

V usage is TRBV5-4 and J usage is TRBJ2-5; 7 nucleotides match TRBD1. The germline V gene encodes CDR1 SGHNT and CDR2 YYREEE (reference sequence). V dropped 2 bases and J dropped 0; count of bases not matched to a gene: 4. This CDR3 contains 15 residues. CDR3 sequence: CASSFPGQYQETQYF. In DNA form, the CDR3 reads TGTGCCAGCAGCTTTCCGGGACAGTACCAAGAGACCCAGTACTTC.

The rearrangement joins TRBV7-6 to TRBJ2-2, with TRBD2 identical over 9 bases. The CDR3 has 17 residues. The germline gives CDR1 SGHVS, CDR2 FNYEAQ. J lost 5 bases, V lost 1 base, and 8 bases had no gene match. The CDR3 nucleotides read TGTGCCAGCAGCTTAGGTCATAGGACTAGCGAAACCGGGGAGCTGTTTTTT. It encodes CASSLGHRTSETGELFF.

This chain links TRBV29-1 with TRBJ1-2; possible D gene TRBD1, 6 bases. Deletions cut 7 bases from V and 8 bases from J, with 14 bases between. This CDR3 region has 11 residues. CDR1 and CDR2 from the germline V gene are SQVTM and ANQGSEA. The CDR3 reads CSASTGGGYTF. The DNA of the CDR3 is TGCAGCGCGTCGACAGGAGGCGGCTACACCTTC.

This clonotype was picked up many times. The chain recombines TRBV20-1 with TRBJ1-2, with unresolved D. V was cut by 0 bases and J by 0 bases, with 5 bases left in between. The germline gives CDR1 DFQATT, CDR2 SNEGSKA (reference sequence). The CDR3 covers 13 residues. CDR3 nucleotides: TGCAGTGCTAGAGACCCGTCTAACTATGGCTACACCTTC. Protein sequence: CSARDPSNYGYTF.

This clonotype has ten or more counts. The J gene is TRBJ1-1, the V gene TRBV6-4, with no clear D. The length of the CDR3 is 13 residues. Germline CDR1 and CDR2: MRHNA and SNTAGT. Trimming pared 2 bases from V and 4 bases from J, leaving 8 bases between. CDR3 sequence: CASSDNWGTEAFF. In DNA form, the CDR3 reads TGTGCCAGCAGTGACAACTGGGGCACTGAAGCTTTCTTT.

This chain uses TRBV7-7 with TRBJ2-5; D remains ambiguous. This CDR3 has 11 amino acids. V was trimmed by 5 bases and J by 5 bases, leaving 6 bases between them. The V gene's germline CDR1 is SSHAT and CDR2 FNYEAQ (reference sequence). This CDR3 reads CASSAGETQYF. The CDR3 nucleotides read TGTGCCAGCAGCGCCGGGGAGACCCAGTACTTC.

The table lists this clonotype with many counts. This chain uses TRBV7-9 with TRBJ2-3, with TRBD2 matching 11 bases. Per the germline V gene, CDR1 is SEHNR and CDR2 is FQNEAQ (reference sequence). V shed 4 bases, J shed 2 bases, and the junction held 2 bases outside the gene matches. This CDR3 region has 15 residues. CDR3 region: CASSSLAGDTDTQYF. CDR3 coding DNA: TGTGCCAGCAGCTCACTAGCGGGGGACACAGATACGCAGTATTTT.

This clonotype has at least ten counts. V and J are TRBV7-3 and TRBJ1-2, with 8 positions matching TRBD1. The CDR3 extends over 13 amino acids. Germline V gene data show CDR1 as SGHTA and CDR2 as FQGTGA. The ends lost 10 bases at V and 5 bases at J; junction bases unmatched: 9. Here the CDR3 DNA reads TGTGCCATCCCTCCGGGACAGGCTTATGGCTACACCTTC. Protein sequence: CAIPPGQAYGYTF.

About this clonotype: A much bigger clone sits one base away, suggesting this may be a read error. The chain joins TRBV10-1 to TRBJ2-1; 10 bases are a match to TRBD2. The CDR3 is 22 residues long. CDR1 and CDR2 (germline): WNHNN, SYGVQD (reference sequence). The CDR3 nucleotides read TGCGTCAGCAGTGAGTCGTTAAGAACAGGGGTAACTAGCGGGACCACCTACAATGAGCAGTTCTTC. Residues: CVSSESLRTGVTSGTTYNEQFF.

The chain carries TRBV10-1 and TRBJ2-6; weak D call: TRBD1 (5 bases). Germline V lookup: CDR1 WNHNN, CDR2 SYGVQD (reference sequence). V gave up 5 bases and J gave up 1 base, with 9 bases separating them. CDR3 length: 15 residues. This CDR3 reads CASSSTGSGANVLTF. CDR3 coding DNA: TGCGCCAGCAGTTCCACAGGATCTGGGGCCAACGTCCTGACTTTC.

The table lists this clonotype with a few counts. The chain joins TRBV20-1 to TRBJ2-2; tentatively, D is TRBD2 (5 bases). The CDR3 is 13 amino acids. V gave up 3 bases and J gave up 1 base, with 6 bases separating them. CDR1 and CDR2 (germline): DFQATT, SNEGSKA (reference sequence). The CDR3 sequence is CSARGENTGELFF. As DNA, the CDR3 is TGCAGTGCTAGGGGAGAGAACACCGGGGAGCTGTTTTTT.

CDR3 in amino acids: CASSLTGQGAGANVLTF. The CDR3 region has the DNA TGTGCCAGCAGCTTGACCGGACAGGGAGCTGGGGCCAACGTCCTGACTTTC. This chain uses TRBV7-9 with TRBJ2-6, with TRBD1 matching over 8 bases. The CDR3 runs to 17 residues. The germline CDR1 and CDR2 sequences are SEHNR and FQNEAQ (reference sequence). V gave up 3 bases and J gave up 2 bases; unmatched junction bases: 6.

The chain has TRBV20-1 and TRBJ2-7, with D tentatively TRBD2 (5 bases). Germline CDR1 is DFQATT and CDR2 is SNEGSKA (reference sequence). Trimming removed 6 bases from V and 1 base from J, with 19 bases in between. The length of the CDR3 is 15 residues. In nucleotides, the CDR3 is TGCAGTGCCTCCTCGGTAGCCGGGGTTTCCTACGAGCAGTACTTC. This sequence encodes CSASSVAGVSYEQYF.